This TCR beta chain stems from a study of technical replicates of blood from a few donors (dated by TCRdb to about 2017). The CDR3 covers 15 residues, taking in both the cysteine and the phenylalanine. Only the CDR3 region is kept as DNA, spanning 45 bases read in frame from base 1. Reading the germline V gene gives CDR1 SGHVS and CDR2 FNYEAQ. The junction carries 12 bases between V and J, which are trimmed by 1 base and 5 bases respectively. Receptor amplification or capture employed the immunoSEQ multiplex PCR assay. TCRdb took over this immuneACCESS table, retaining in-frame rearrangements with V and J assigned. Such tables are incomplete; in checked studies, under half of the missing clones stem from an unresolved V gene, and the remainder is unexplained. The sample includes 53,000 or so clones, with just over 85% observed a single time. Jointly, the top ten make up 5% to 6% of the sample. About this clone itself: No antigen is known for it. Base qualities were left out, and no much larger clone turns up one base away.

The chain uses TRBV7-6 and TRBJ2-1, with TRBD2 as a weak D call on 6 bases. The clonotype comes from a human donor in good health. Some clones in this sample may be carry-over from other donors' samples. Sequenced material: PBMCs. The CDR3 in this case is CASSLGAGRNNEQFF. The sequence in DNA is TGTGCCAGCAGCTTAGGGGCGGGGCGGAACAATGAGCAGTTCTTC. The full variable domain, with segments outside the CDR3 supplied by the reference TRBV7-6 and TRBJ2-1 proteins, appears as GAGVSQSPRYKVTKRGQDVALRCDPISGHVSLYWYRQALGQGPEFLTYFNYEAQQDKSGLPNDRFSAERPEGSISTLTIQRTEQRDSAMYRCASSLGAGRNNEQFFGPGTRLTVL.